What follows are 29 T cell receptor beta chains derived from one specimen sequenced in a study of T cells in Graves' hyperthyroidism and ophthalmopathy. Researchers amplified the TCR beta CDR3 regions from RNA transcripts. The TCR CDR3 first-round RT-PCR relied on the HTBI primer set. TCRdb reprocessed the multiplex PCR reads with MiXCR, giving one entry per CDR3 protein. The sample includes 550,000 to 700,000 distinct CDR3 sequences, 46% seen only once; the top ten take under 20%. Sequences were obtained from peripheral blood or thyroid tissue (not recorded which). These receptors came from an adult woman with Graves' disease, either hyperthyroidism or ophthalmopathy (not recorded which).

This clonotype came up many times. Likely a read error: the CDR3 ends without its conserved phenylalanine or tryptophan. The limits of the CDR3 on the DNA are not certain, so only TCRdb's listed CDR3 is given. The chain combines TRBV3-1 with TRBJ2-5; the table's D gene call, TRBD1, was not cross checked with the DNA. The CDR3 is made up of 11 amino acids, end residues included. Germline CDR1 is LGHDT and CDR2 is YNNKEL (reference sequence). The CDR3 reads CASSQRGTAQL.

The sample holds one count of this clonotype. The junction departs from germline at one end; a sequencing error may be responsible. This chain links TRBV7-9 with TRBJ1-2; possibly TRBD1 for D (5 bases). CDR3 size: 13 residues. Germline V gene data show CDR1 as SEHNR and CDR2 as FQNEAQ (reference sequence). The CDR3 reads CASSLGRTTGYAF. The CDR3 DNA reads as TGTGCCAGCAGCTTAGGGAGGACAACGGGCTACGCCTTC.

Many counts were recorded for this clonotype. The V and J genes are TRBV5-1 and TRBJ1-6; D not certain. Per germline, CDR1 SGHRS and CDR2 YFSETQ. The length of the CDR3 is 16 residues. V was clipped by 0 bases and J by 3 bases, with 10 bases between them. The DNA of the CDR3 is TGCGCCAGCAGCTTGGGCCCCCATTTCTATAATTCACCCCTCCACTTT. Translating gives CASSLGPHFYNSPLHF.

In nucleotides, the CDR3 is TGCGCCAGCAGCTTGACAGGGGGTTCGAACTATGGCTACACCTTC. Translating it yields CASSLTGGSNYGYTF. The chain recombines TRBV5-1 with TRBJ1-2; 8 bases agree with TRBD1. After removal of 1 base from V and 2 bases from J, the junction contained 4 bases not matched to a gene. Germline CDR1 reads SGHRS; CDR2 reads YFSETQ. The CDR3 length is 15 residues.

The chain has TRBV7-6 and TRBJ1-4; D remains unclear. Trimming cost V 1 base and J 7 bases, with 10 bases left between them. This CDR3 has 14 residues. CDR1 is SGHVS and CDR2 is FNYEAQ in the germline V gene. The chain's CDR3 is CASSLGSGSEKLFF. The CDR3 coding sequence is TGTGCCAGCAGCTTAGGATCGGGTAGTGAAAAACTGTTTTTT.

The table lists this clonotype with a count of one. The gene calls are TRBV24-1 and TRBJ2-5; a possible D gene is TRBD2 (6 bases). The CDR3 length is 15 residues. Trimming left V 3 bases short and J 0 bases short, with 10 bases between. Germline lookup yields CDR1 KGHDR and CDR2 SFDVKD. As DNA, the CDR3 is TGTGCCACCAGTGATAGGCGGGATTACCAAGAGACCCAGTACTTC. It specifies CATSDRRDYQETQYF.

The chain carries TRBV7-6 and TRBJ2-7; 8 nucleotides agree with TRBD2. CDR3 length: 16 amino acids. Germline trimming cut 1 base from V and 4 bases from J; bases unmatched to any gene: 9. Per the germline V gene, CDR1 is SGHVS and CDR2 is FNYEAQ. The CDR3 DNA follows: TGTGCCAGCAGCTTAGGGGGAGCGGGAGTGAGTTACGAGCAGTACTTC. Translation: CASSLGGAGVSYEQYF.

The table lists this clonotype with many counts. The chain recombines TRBV7-8 with TRBJ1-2, with D possibly matching TRBD1 (6 bases). Germline assignment: CDR1 SGHVS and CDR2 FQNEAQ. The CDR3 has 14 residues. V was trimmed by 1 base and J by 6 bases, leaving 12 bases between them. CDR3 protein: CASSLGLGADGYTF. CDR3 DNA sequence: TGTGCCAGCAGCTTAGGTCTGGGGGCAGATGGCTACACCTTC.

This clonotype was seen many times. The V gene is TRBV3-1, the J gene TRBJ1-2; D is ambiguous. Germline values: CDR1 LGHDT, CDR2 YNNKEL (reference sequence). There are 13 residues in the CDR3. Trimming shortened V by 4 bases and J by 5 bases, and 11 bases separated the two germline ends. CDR3 bases: TGTGCCAGCAGCCCCACGGCGGGTTATGGCTACACCTTC. The encoded protein is CASSPTAGYGYTF.

This chain uses TRBV15 with TRBJ2-1; D gene uncertain. V lost 1 base to trimming and J lost 0 bases, with 7 bases between them. The CDR3 extends over 15 amino acids. Germline CDR1 LNHNV, CDR2 YYDKDF (reference sequence). The CDR3 here is CATSRVKSSYNEQFF. The CDR3 coding sequence is TGTGCCACCAGCAGAGTAAAGAGCTCCTACAATGAGCAGTTCTTC.

This clonotype was seen repeatedly, ten times or more. This chain links TRBV11-2 with TRBJ1-1, with 8 bases fitting TRBD1. Germline CDR1 and CDR2: SGHAT and FQNNGV. Unmatched junction bases numbered 6, after V lost 6 bases and J lost 0 bases. The CDR3 covers 15 residues. The CDR3 DNA reads as TGTGCCAGCAGTGTTACAGGGGGAATGAACACTGAAGCTTTCTTT. Translating it yields CASSVTGGMNTEAFF.

This clonotype showed up just a few times. The gene calls are TRBV10-3 and TRBJ2-6; no reliable D call. V shed 2 bases and J shed 2 bases, with 10 bases lying between them. Germline assignment: CDR1 ENHRY and CDR2 SYGVKD. There are 16 residues in the CDR3. Here the CDR3 DNA reads TGTGCCATCAGTGAGCAGTTAATGACTGGGGCCAACGTCCTGACTTTC. Residues: CAISEQLMTGANVLTF.

This clonotype occurred many times. The chain is built from TRBV12-3 or TRBV12-4 and TRBJ1-1, with 8 bases identical to TRBD1. V trimming: 1 base; J trimming: 6 bases; junction bases outside the gene matches: 7. The CDR3 is 15 residues long. The CDR3 is CASSLDTGGRAEAFF. The CDR3 DNA is TGTGCCAGCAGTTTAGACACAGGGGGTCGGGCTGAAGCTTTCTTT.

To note about this clonotype: Its ends do not fully match the called genes, so a read error is possible. The rearrangement links TRBV9 to TRBJ2-2, with TRBD2 matching 14 bases. CDR1 and CDR2 (germline): SGDLS, YYNGEE. This CDR3 region has 16 residues. The CDR3 DNA follows: TGTGCCAGCAGTGTGGGGACTAGCGGGAGTCCCCATGAGCAGTTTTTT. It specifies CASSVGTSGSPHEQFF. The variable domain in full, with the rest retrieved from reference TRBV9 and TRBJ2-2, is DSGVTQTPKHLITATGQRVTLRCSPRSGDLSVYWYQQSLDQGLQFLIQYYNGEERAKGNILERFSAQQFPDLHSELNLSSLELGDSALYFCASSVGTSGSPHEQFFGEGSRLTVL.

V and J are TRBV2 and TRBJ2-3; D possibly corresponds to TRBD2 (6 bases). In germline, CDR1 is SNHLY, CDR2 FYNNEI. V was shortened by 9 bases and J by 8 bases, with 18 bases between the two germline ends. CDR3 size: 13 residues. For the CDR3, the DNA is TGTGCCAGTTACGTCGGGACCGGGGGTACGCAGTATTTT. Encoded protein: CASYVGTGGTQYF. The variable domain in full, with the rest retrieved from reference TRBV2 and TRBJ2-3, is EPEVTQTPSHQVTQMGQEVILRCVPISNHLYFYWYRQILGQKVEFLVSFYNNEISEKSEIFDDQFSVERPDGSNFTLKIRSTKLEDSAMYFCASYVGTGGTQYFGPGTRLTVL.

The chain recombines TRBV7-9 with TRBJ2-5, with 13 bases identical to TRBD2. The germline V gene has CDR1 SEHNR and CDR2 FQNEAQ (reference sequence). V trimming: 5 bases; J trimming: 4 bases; junction bases outside the gene matches: 7. The CDR3 totals 16 residues. The CDR3 DNA follows: TGTGCCAGCAGCCCCTCACTAGCGGGAGGGCCAGAGACCCAGTACTTC. This encodes CASSPSLAGGPETQYF. The full variable domain, its missing parts supplied by reference TRBV7-9 and TRBJ2-5, is DTGVSQNPRHKITKRGQNVTFRCDPISEHNRLYWYRQTLGQGPEFLTYFQNEAQLEKSRLLSDRFSAERPKGSFSTLEIQRTEQGDSAMYLCASSPSLAGGPETQYFGPGTRLLVL.

This rearrangement joins TRBV7-6 to TRBJ2-5; maybe TRBD1 (5 bases). The germline V gene has CDR1 SGHVS and CDR2 FNYEAQ. V lost 4 bases and J 2 bases, leaving 17 bases between the germline ends. The CDR3 is 16 residues long. The CDR3 region is CASSWGPGHMQETQYF. The CDR3 nucleotides read TGTGCCAGCAGCTGGGGTCCAGGACATATGCAAGAGACCCAGTACTTC.

This clonotype has ten or more counts. This chain uses TRBV6-2 or TRBV6-3 with TRBJ1-5; D not resolved. V was shortened by 2 bases and J by 6 bases, with 8 bases between the two germline ends. This CDR3 has 13 residues. Germline CDR1 and CDR2: MNHEY and SVGEGT. CDR3 region: CASSYRDGQPQHF. The CDR3 DNA follows: TGTGCCAGCAGTTACAGGGATGGTCAGCCCCAGCATTTT.

Regarding this clonotype: It is likely a read error, because the conserved phenylalanine at the end of the CDR3 is missing. The genes are TRBV4-1 and TRBJ1-1; no reliable D call. This CDR3 is built from 17 residues. The ends were cut back, 0 bases at V and 4 bases at J, with 18 bases in the middle. The germline gives CDR1 MGHRA, CDR2 YSYEKL. CDR3 sequence (DNA): TGCGCCAGCAGCCAAGAGGGGTCTCCCCGTTACCTCACTGAAGCTTTCCTT. Protein product: CASSQEGSPRYLTEAFL.

This chain links TRBV12-3 or TRBV12-4 with TRBJ1-1; 9 positions agree with TRBD1. Losses at the gene ends were 6 bases for V and 6 bases for J; bases not matched to a gene: 8. The CDR3 contains 14 residues. The CDR3 DNA is TGTGCCAGCAGGGGACAGGGTTTGTGGGCTGAAGCTTTCTTT. Its translation is CASRGQGLWAEAFF.

V is TRBV10-3 and J is TRBJ1-1; 7 bases are a match to TRBD1. Germline V gene sequence: CDR1 ENHRY, CDR2 SYGVKD. The CDR3 is made up of 13 amino acids. V lost 4 bases to trimming and J lost 4 bases; unmatched junction nucleotides: 3. This CDR3 reads CAISGSGGTEAFF. The DNA for the CDR3 is TGTGCCATCAGTGGATCAGGGGGCACTGAAGCTTTCTTT.

The chain employs TRBV24-1 and TRBJ2-6, with D possibly matching TRBD1 (6 bases). The CDR3 is 17 residues long. Germline loops: CDR1 KGHDR, CDR2 SFDVKD. The V and J ends lost 6 bases and 0 bases respectively, with 14 bases between them. The DNA of the CDR3 is TGTGCCACCAGTTCTGACAGGACAACCTCTGGGGCCAACGTCCTGACTTTC. It is translated as CATSSDRTTSGANVLTF.

The chain couples TRBV6-1 to TRBJ1-1, with D hard to call. The CDR3 sequence is 14 residues long. V lost 3 bases and J 1 base, leaving 9 bases between the germline ends. CDR1 is MNHNS and CDR2 is SASEGT in the germline V gene. The CDR3 loop is CASSDAGRNTEAFF. In DNA form, the CDR3 reads TGTGCCAGCAGTGATGCCGGGAGGAACACTGAAGCTTTCTTT.

The rearrangement uses TRBV9 and TRBJ1-4; D remains unclear. V was trimmed by 0 bases and J by 8 bases, leaving 8 bases between them. CDR3 size: 13 residues. Germline lookup yields CDR1 SGDLS and CDR2 YYNGEE. The CDR3 DNA reads TGTGCCAGCAGCGTAGGGGGTGTCGAAAAACTGTTTTTT. Translation: CASSVGGVEKLFF. Based on the CDR3 plus reference TRBV9 and TRBJ1-4, the full variable domain is DSGVTQTPKHLITATGQRVTLRCSPRSGDLSVYWYQQSLDQGLQFLIQYYNGEERAKGNILERFSAQQFPDLHSELNLSSLELGDSALYFCASSVGGVEKLFFGSGTQLSVL.

Many counts were recorded for this clonotype. The DNA for the CDR3 is TGCAGTGCTAGAGAAAACTGGGCTGTAAATCAGCCCCAGCATTTT. Amino acids: CSARENWAVNQPQHF. V usage is TRBV20-1 and J usage is TRBJ1-5; unclear D gene. Germline assignment: CDR1 DFQATT and CDR2 SNEGSKA (reference sequence). V shed 0 bases and J shed 4 bases, with 13 bases lying between them. CDR3 length: 15 amino acids.

In this sample, this clonotype turned up once. The chain has TRBV7-8 and TRBJ1-4; 9 positions match TRBD1. Germline loops: CDR1 SGHVS, CDR2 FQNEAQ. This CDR3 contains 13 residues. V trimming: 6 bases; J trimming: 6 bases; junction bases outside the gene matches: 2. As DNA, the CDR3 is TGTGCCAGCAGGGGACAGGGATATGAAAAACTGTTTTTT. It is translated as CASRGQGYEKLFF.

This clonotype was counted a few times. This chain connects TRBV2 to TRBJ1-1; a weak D match, TRBD1 (6 bases). V lost 6 bases, J lost 11 bases, and 22 bases lay in between. Per germline, CDR1 SNHLY and CDR2 FYNNEI. This CDR3 is 14 amino acids long. The DNA for the CDR3 is TGTGCCAGCAGGGGCATTAACAGGGACCTGGAGGCTTTCTTT. Its translation is CASRGINRDLEAFF.

The genes are TRBV29-1 and TRBJ2-5; 8 bases are shared with TRBD2. The CDR3 runs to 13 residues. The germline CDR1 and CDR2 sequences are SQVTM and ANQGSEA. The V segment lost 6 bases and the J segment 5 bases; nucleotides outside the gene matches: 8. CDR3 sequence: CSVLLAGLETQYF. The CDR3 DNA sequence: TGCAGCGTCCTCTTAGCGGGGTTGGAGACCCAGTACTTC.

The V gene is TRBV7-6, the J gene TRBJ2-7; TRBD2 matches at 9 bases. The CDR3 covers 16 residues. V was clipped by 0 bases and J by 4 bases; unmatched bases: 7. CDR1 and CDR2 from the germline V gene are SGHVS and FNYEAQ. The CDR3 spells CASSLALRAGGYEQYF. CDR3 bases: TGTGCCAGCAGCTTAGCGCTTCGAGCGGGGGGATACGAGCAGTACTTC.